Included here is one TCR beta chain sequence, with context. This entry comes from a study of technical replicates of blood from several donors. The V gene lost 5 bases and the J gene lost 5 bases, with 10 bases spanning the gap. Germline CDR1 is SGHTA and CDR2 is FQGTGA. This CDR3 is 13 amino acids long. TCRdb's table, derived via immunoSEQ multiplex PCR, lists solely in-frame clones and lacks some. The sample lists roughly 100,000 clones; about 95% were seen once. This sequence was found in a human donor in good health. The sequencing sample was made of T cells isolated from PBMCs. This chain joins TRBV7-3 and TRBJ2-1, with D perhaps matching TRBD2 (6 bases). The CDR3 sequence is CASSPGLHNEQFF. DNA for the CDR3: TGTGCCAGCAGCCCGGGACTTCACAATGAGCAGTTCTTC.